The clone carrying this TCR beta chain showed up many times. Its target is unknown. Time point meaning: patch test 1, 2 weeks after DPC sensitization. Specified treatment: therapeutic diphenylcyclopropenone sensitization with weekly scalp DPC. The data belong to a study of human T cells and chemical hapten exposure. Individual cDNA molecules in this library carried unique molecular identifiers. Via MiXCR, TCRdb re-called the RACE reads, giving one row per CDR3 protein. This table holds around 69,000 distinct CDR3 sequences, 9.8% found once. Points from the study as a whole: Relative to controls, expanded TCRs formed significantly more large CDR3 similarity clusters.

The J segment lost 7 bases and the V segment lost 7 bases, leaving 16 bases of the junction unmatched. CDR1 LNHDA and CDR2 SQIVND come from the germline V gene (reference sequence). The CDR3 loop spans 16 amino acids. The genes are TRBV19 and TRBJ2-1; 7 bases line up with TRBD1. The sample was whole blood, taken in connection with sensitization to the hapten diphenylcyclopropenone (DPC). The source of this sequence is a woman in her forties with alopecia areata. Some clones in this sample may be carry-over from other donors' samples. The CDR3 loop is CASTNLGTASLNEQFF. DNA for the CDR3: TGTGCCAGTACCAACCTAGGGACAGCCTCCTTGAATGAGCAGTTCTTC.